This T cell receptor beta chain is drawn from a study of CD8+ T cells in alopecia areata. The study, taken as a whole, reports: Many of the expanded lesional clones endured in scalp and blood while on tofacitinib.

CDR1 MNHEY and CDR2 SMNVEV come from the germline V gene (reference sequence). This CDR3 has 13 residues. V dropped 6 bases and J dropped 4 bases, with 10 bases sitting between them. Once RNA had been extracted, it was reverse transcribed into cDNA to act as the sequencing template. Clones were sequenced by immunoSEQ multiplex PCR, and TCRdb holds only the in-frame ones, with some missing. The top ten clones hold around 10% of a sample with some 180,000 clones, 51% of them seen once. Treatment given: oral pan-JAK inhibitor, 5-10 mg twice daily. Comments on this clone: Its target is not known.

This rearrangement joins TRBV27 to TRBJ1-5; D call uncertain. The source was CD8+ T cells sorted from blood, collected at roughly week 52, from a patient treated with tofacitinib. This TCR was sampled from a human donor with alopecia areata. CDR3 protein: CASRPFSNQPQHF. CDR3 in DNA: TGTGCCAGCAGGCCCTTCAGTAATCAGCCCCAGCATTTT.